This T cell receptor (beta chain) was recorded in a study of response to subunit inactivated influenza vaccine. Study-level results: Each seasonal flu vaccination may recruit only limited new T cells, authors suggested.

V dropped 8 bases and J dropped 0 bases, with 14 bases sitting between them. The CDR3 is 15 residues long. The germline V gene has CDR1 MNHNS and CDR2 SASEGT. TCRdb recomputed calls from the RT-PCR reads with MiXCR, one row per CDR3 protein. The repertoire holds 500,000 or so distinct CDR3 sequences, with approximately 9.9% as singletons. Notes on this clonotype: Antigen unknown.

The input for sequencing was PBMCs from blood, taken about 6 weeks after vaccination. The chain recombines TRBV6-1 with TRBJ2-1; TRBD1 or TRBD2 may be the D gene (5 bases each). This receptor was obtained from a man in his fifties or sixties who received an inactivated influenza vaccine. For the CDR3, the DNA is TGTGCCAGCCGCTTAGAGGGGAGCTCCTACAATGAGCAGTTCTTC. This gives the protein CASRLEGSSYNEQFF.